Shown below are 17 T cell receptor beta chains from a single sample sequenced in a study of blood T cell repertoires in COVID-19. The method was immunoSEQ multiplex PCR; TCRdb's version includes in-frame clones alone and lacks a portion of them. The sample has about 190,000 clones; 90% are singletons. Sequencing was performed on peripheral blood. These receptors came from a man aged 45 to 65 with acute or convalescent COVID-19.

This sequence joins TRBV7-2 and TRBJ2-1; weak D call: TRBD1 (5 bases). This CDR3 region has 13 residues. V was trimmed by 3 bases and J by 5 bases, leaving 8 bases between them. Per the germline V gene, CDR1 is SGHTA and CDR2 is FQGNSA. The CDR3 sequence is CASSFDRNNEQFF. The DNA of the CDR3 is TGTGCCAGCAGCTTTGACAGAAACAATGAGCAGTTCTTC.

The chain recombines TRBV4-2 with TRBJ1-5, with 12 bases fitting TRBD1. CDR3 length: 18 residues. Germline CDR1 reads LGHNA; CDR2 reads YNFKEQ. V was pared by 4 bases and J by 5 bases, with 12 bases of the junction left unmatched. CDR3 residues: CASSRINLGTGGDQPQHF. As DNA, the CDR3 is TGTGCCAGCAGCCGGATTAACCTGGGGACAGGGGGCGATCAGCCCCAGCATTTT.

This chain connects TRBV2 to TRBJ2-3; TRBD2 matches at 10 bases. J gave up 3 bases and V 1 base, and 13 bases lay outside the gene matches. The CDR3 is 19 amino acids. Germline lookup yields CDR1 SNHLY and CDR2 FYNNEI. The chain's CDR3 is CASSEGSFLAGATTDTQYF. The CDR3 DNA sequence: TGTGCCAGCAGTGAAGGATCCTTCCTAGCGGGGGCAACAACAGATACGCAGTATTTT.

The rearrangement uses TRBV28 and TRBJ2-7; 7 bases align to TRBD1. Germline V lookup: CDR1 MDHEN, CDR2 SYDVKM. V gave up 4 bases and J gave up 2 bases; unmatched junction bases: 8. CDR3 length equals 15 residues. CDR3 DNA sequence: TGTGCCAGCAGTTCCCGGGACAGATGGCCCTACGAGCAGTACTTC. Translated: CASSSRDRWPYEQYF.

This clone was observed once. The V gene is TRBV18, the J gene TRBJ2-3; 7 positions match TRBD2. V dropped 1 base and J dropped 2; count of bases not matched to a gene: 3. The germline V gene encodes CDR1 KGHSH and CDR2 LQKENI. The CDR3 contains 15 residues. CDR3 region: CASSPQLAVTDTQYF. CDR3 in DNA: TGTGCCAGCTCACCACAGCTAGCGGTCACAGATACGCAGTATTTT.

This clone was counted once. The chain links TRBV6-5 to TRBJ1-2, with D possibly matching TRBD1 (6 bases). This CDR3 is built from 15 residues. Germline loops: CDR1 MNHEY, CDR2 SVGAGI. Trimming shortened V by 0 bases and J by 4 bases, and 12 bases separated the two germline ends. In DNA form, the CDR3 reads TGTGCCAGCAGTTACTCTCGGACAGCGCCCTATGGCTACACCTTC. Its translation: CASSYSRTAPYGYTF.

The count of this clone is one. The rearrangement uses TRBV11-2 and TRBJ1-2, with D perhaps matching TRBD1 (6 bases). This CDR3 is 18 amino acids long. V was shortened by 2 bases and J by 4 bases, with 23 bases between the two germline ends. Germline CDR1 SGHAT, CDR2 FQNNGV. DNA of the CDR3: TGTGCCAGCAGCTTACGGGGGGGACCGGGGGCGCGTGGCTATGGCTACACCTTC. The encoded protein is CASSLRGGPGARGYGYTF.

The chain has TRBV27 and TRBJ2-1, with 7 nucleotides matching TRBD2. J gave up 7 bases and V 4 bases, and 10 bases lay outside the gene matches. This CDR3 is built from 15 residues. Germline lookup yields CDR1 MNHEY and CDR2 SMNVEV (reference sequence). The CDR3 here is CASSWVTGGSNEQFF. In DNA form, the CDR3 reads TGTGCCAGCAGTTGGGTAACGGGAGGCTCGAATGAGCAGTTCTTC.

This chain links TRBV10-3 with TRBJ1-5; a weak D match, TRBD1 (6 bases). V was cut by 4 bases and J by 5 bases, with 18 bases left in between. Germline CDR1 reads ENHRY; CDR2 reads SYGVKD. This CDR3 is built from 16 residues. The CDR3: CAISGGDNRGDQPQHF. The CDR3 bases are TGTGCCATCAGTGGAGGGGACAACCGCGGAGATCAGCCCCAGCATTTT.

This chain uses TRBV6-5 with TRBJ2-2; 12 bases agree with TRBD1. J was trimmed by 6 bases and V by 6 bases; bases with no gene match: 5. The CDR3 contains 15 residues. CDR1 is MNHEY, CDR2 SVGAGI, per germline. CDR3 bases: TGTGCCAGCAGCCAGGGACAGGGGGCGGCCGGGGAGCTGTTTTTT. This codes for CASSQGQGAAGELFF.

The CDR3 sequence is CASSSKTGYNMGEQFF. CDR3 in DNA: TGTGCCAGCAGCTCAAAGACAGGTTATAACATGGGTGAGCAGTTCTTC. The rearrangement joins TRBV11-3 to TRBJ2-1; the D gene is possibly TRBD1 (6 bases). The V gene's germline CDR1 is SGHNT and CDR2 YENEEA. The CDR3 totals 16 residues. The V end lost 4 bases, the J end lost 9 bases, and 22 bases lay between the germline ends.

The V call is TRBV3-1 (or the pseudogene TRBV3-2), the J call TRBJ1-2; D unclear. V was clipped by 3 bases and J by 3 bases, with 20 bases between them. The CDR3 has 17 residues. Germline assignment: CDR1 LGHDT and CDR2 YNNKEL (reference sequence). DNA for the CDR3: TGTGCCAGCAGCCATTTTGATTTTGTCAGCGGGGACTATGGCTACACCTTC. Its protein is CASSHFDFVSGDYGYTF.

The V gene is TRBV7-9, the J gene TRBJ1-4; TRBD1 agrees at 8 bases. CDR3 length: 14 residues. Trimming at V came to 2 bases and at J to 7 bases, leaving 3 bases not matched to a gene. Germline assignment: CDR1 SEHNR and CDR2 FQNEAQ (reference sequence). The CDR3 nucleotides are TGTGCCAGCAGCTTAACAGGGGGAGGTGAAAAACTGTTTTTT. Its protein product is CASSLTGGGEKLFF.

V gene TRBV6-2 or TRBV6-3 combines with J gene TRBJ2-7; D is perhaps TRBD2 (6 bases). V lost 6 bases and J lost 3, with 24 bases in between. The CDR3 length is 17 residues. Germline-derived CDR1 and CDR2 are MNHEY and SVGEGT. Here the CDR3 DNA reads TGTGCCAGCAGCAACAGCCCTTGGACTACAACTTTCTACGAGCAGTACGTC. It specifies CASSNSPWTTTFYEQYV.

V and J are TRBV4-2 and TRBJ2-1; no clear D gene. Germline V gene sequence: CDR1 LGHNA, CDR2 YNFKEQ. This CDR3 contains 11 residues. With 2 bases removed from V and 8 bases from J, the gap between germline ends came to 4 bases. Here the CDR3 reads CASSQLHEQFF. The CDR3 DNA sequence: TGTGCCAGCAGCCAACTCCATGAGCAGTTCTTC.

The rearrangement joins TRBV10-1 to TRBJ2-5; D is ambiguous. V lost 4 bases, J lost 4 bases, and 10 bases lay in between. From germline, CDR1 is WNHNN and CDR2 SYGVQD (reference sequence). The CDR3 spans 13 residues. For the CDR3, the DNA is TGCGCCAGCAGTGCCAGTATTCTAGAGACCCAGTACTTC. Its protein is CASSASILETQYF.

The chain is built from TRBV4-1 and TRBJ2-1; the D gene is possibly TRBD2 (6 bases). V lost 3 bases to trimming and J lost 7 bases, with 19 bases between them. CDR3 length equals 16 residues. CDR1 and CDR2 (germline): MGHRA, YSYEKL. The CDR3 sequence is CASSHVPVYRGNEQFF. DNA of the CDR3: TGCGCCAGCAGCCATGTCCCCGTGTATCGGGGGAATGAGCAGTTCTTC.